These T cell receptor beta chains were read from a single sample in a study of tissue T cells after allogeneic stem cell transplantation. The data were produced by immunoSEQ multiplex PCR, yet TCRdb's version contains in-frame clones alone and is incomplete. The sample lists just over 9,500 clones; roughly two thirds were seen once. Sequencing was performed on tissue from the ileum, taken at autopsy. The receptors were sampled from a woman aged 18 to 49 with breast cancer. Each CDR3 is given with its conserved first and last residue. The order of the fields is clone size, V gene, D gene, J gene, CDR3 protein, CDR3 DNA. A D gene is named only where the DNA matches it firmly. Expanded clones are given a class, and other clones once, few, many or no size at all.

>.|TRBV19|TRBD1|TRBJ1-3
CATDREPGNTIYF
TGTGCCACCGACAGGGAACCTGGAAACACCATATATTTT
>.|TRBV19|TRBD1|TRBJ1-1
CASSPRDRGYPDTEAFF
TGTGCCAGTAGTCCCCGGGACAGGGGATACCCGGACACTGAAGCTTTCTTT
>few|TRBV6-2/TRBV6-3|.|TRBJ1-5
CASSYSPRGVGSNQPQHF
TGTGCCAGCAGTTACTCCCCTCGGGGGGTTGGGAGCAATCAGCCCCAGCATTTT
>.|TRBV5-1|.|TRBJ1-5
CASSLNLEGNQPQHF
TGCGCCAGCAGCTTGAACCTTGAGGGCAATCAGCCCCAGCATTTT
>.|TRBV6-6|.|TRBJ1-1
CASSYSLTGTEAFF
TGTGCCAGCAGTTACTCCCTGACGGGCACTGAAGCTTTCTTT
>few|TRBV5-1|.|TRBJ1-2
CASSRSNYGYTF
TGCGCCAGCAGTCGGAGTAACTATGGCTACACCTTC
>.|TRBV9|.|TRBJ2-1
CASSARDKTYNEQFF
TGTGCCAGCAGCGCCCGGGACAAAACCTACAATGAGCAGTTCTTC
>.|TRBV19|.|TRBJ1-5
CASSIQGSLGQPQHF
TGTGCCAGTAGTATCCAGGGGAGTTTGGGTCAGCCCCAGCATTTT
>.|TRBV6-5|TRBD2|TRBJ2-5
CASRRSGAGGETQYF
TGTGCCAGCAGGAGGTCGGGAGCGGGGGGAGAGACCCAGTACTTC
>.|TRBV7-2|.|TRBJ1-2
CASSWADNYGYTF
TGTGCCAGCAGCTGGGCGGATAACTATGGCTACACCTTC
>.|TRBV5-4|.|TRBJ2-7
CASSLRFDSYEQYF
TGTGCCAGCAGCTTGCGATTCGACAGTTACGAGCAGTACTTC
>.|TRBV18|.|TRBJ1-3
CASSPSAYSGNTIYF
TGTGCCAGCTCACCAAGCGCTTACTCTGGAAACACCATATATTTT
>few|TRBV11-2|.|TRBJ2-5
CASTRGQTQETQYF
TGTGCCAGCACTCGAGGACAGACTCAAGAGACCCAGTACTTC
>medium-sized|TRBV4-3|.|TRBJ2-2
CASSQDYPNTGELFF
TGCGCCAGCAGCCAAGATTATCCGAACACCGGGGAGCTGTTTTTT
>.|TRBV2|.|TRBJ1-2
CAIQAGALWGYTF
TGTGCCATCCAGGCGGGGGCTCTCTGGGGCTACACCTTC
>.|TRBV5-1|.|TRBJ2-5
CASSLARASQQETQYF
TGCGCCAGCAGTTTGGCCAGGGCTTCTCAACAAGAGACCCAGTACTTC
>.|TRBV29-1|TRBD1|TRBJ1-6
CSVETGGRNSPLHF
TGCAGCGTTGAAACAGGGGGCAGGAATTCACCCCTCCACTTT
>.|TRBV7-8|TRBD1|TRBJ2-2
CASSSRTGEHGELFF
TGTGCCAGCAGCTCGCGAACAGGGGAACACGGGGAGCTGTTTTTT
>few|TRBV9|.|TRBJ1-5
CASSPWNSPQPQHF
TGTGCCAGCAGCCCTTGGAACTCCCCTCAGCCCCAGCATTTT
>.|TRBV7-8|TRBD1|TRBJ1-3
CASSLTRGQNTIYF
TGTGCCAGCAGCTTAACCAGGGGGCAAAACACCATATATTTT
>.|TRBV7-9|TRBD1|TRBJ1-3
CASSPGGAGNTIYF
TGTGCCAGCTCTCCAGGGGGGGCTGGAAACACCATATATTTT
>once|TRBV24-1|.|TRBJ2-7
CATSSGYEQYF
TGTGCCACCAGCTCTGGCTACGAGCAGTACTTC